Listed below are T cell receptor beta chains from one sample, sequenced in a study of shared clonotypes between healthy human individuals. Here immunoSEQ multiplex PCR was the method, and the copy in TCRdb shows in-frame clones only, minus some. Of over a million clones listed, about four fifths are singletons. Sequencing was done on a sample of memory CD4+ T cells from PBMCs. The receptors were sampled from a man younger than 35 in good health. Some clones in this sample may be carry-over from other donors' samples. CDR3s include the opening cysteine and the closing phenylalanine or tryptophan. The D gene is left open where the match is weak. A row's size may be missing; if present it is once, few, many or a size class.

D gene | J gene | clone size | V gene | CDR3 length | CDR3 protein | CDR3 DNA
- | TRBJ1-1 | - | TRBV28 | 14 | CASSRWRTNTEAFF | TGTGCCAGCAGTAGGTGGCGGACCAACACTGAAGCTTTCTTT
- | TRBJ2-2 | - | TRBV18 | 14 | CASSPPSRTGELFF | TGTGCCAGCTCACCACCCTCTCGTACCGGGGAGCTGTTTTTT
TRBD2 | TRBJ2-7 | - | TRBV28 | 15 | CASANRGLRAGGKYF | TGTGCCAGTGCTAATAGGGGGCTCCGAGCGGGAGGGAAGTACTTC
TRBD2 | TRBJ2-7 | - | TRBV15 | 16 | CATSTGEVGTRYEQYF | TGTGCCACCAGCACCGGGGAGGTTGGGACTAGATACGAGCAGTACTTC
TRBD1 | TRBJ1-5 | few | TRBV30 | 13 | CASARGTDQPQHF | TGTGCCTCCGCCAGGGGGACCGATCAGCCCCAGCATTTT
- | TRBJ2-5 | - | TRBV7-3 | 14 | CASSEGLAEGTQYF | TGTGCCAGCAGCGAAGGTCTGGCGGAGGGAACCCAGTACTTC
- | TRBJ1-3 | once | TRBV6-1 | 12 | CASHSSGNTIYF | TGTGCCAGCCACAGCTCTGGAAACACCATATATTTT
- | TRBJ2-7 | - | TRBV5-1 | 13 | CASSLAHGDEQYF | TGCGCCAGCAGCTTGGCCCACGGAGACGAGCAGTACTTC
TRBD2 | TRBJ2-7 | - | TRBV5-8 | 16 | CASSRSSGGLSYEQYF | TGTGCCAGCAGCCGATCTAGCGGGGGGCTCTCCTACGAGCAGTACTTC
- | TRBJ2-7 | - | TRBV9 | 15 | CASSGSAGGTYEQYF | TGTGCCAGCAGCGGTTCAGCTGGAGGGACCTACGAGCAGTACTTC
- | TRBJ1-2 | many | TRBV4-2 | 13 | CASSPDRYYGYTF | TGTGCCAGCAGTCCAGACAGGTACTATGGCTACACCTTC
- | TRBJ2-7 | - | TRBV6-5 | 13 | CASSLGRSYEQYF | TGTGCCAGCAGTCTTGGGAGGAGCTACGAGCAGTACTTC
- | TRBJ1-1 | once | TRBV2 | 16 | CASSEPSDKTNTEAFF | TGTGCCAGCAGTGAACCCAGCGACAAAACGAACACTGAAGCTTTCTTT
TRBD2 | TRBJ2-1 | - | TRBV28 | 14 | CASSLAGPYNEQFF | TGTGCCAGCAGTCTAGCGGGGCCCTACAATGAGCAGTTCTTC
TRBD2 | TRBJ2-1 | once | TRBV6-5 | 14 | CASSRTSGSNEQFF | TGTGCCAGCAGTCGGACTAGCGGGAGCAATGAGCAGTTCTTC
TRBD2 | TRBJ2-7 | once | TRBV7-9 | 15 | CASSLVVAGDYEQYF | TGTGCCAGCAGCTTAGTAGTAGCGGGAGATTACGAGCAGTACTTC
- | TRBJ1-2 | - | TRBV2 | 11 | CASTLNNWYTF | TGTGCCAGCACCCTAAACAATTGGTACACCTTC
TRBD1 | TRBJ2-7 | - | TRBV7-2 | 16 | CASSLVVGQGNYEQYF | TGTGCCAGCAGCTTAGTGGTTGGACAGGGGAATTACGAGCAGTACTTC
- | TRBJ1-5 | - | TRBV7-2 | 15 | CASSPGPTGTWPQHF | TGTGCCAGCAGCCCCGGGCCTACAGGAACATGGCCCCAGCATTTT
TRBD1 | TRBJ2-5 | - | TRBV7-3 | 16 | CASSLRGTGFGETQYF | TGTGCCAGCAGCTTAAGGGGGACAGGCTTCGGAGAGACCCAGTACTTC
TRBD2 | TRBJ2-1 | once | TRBV27 | 17 | CASSRASGRAVYNEQFF | TGTGCCAGCAGCCGAGCTAGCGGGAGGGCTGTCTACAATGAGCAGTTCTTC
- | TRBJ2-6 | - | TRBV7-3 | 17 | CASSPQQGAPGANVLTF | TGTGCCAGCAGTCCACAACAGGGTGCCCCTGGGGCCAACGTCCTGACTTTC
TRBD2 | TRBJ2-1 | - | TRBV5-1 | 15 | CASSPTSGGYNEQFF | TGCGCCAGCAGCCCAACTAGCGGGGGATACAATGAGCAGTTCTTC
TRBD2 | TRBJ2-3 | - | TRBV7-8 | 18 | CASSLSPRGLAGADTQYF | TGTGCCAGCAGCTTAAGCCCCCGGGGACTAGCGGGGGCAGATACGCAGTATTTT
- | TRBJ2-3 | - | TRBV7-3 | 12 | CASSSYGDTQYF | TGTGCCAGCAGCTCATACGGGGATACGCAGTATTTT
- | TRBJ2-2 | - | TRBV5-8 | 13 | CASSLMVTGELFF | TGTGCCAGCAGCTTGATGGTGACCGGGGAGCTGTTTTTT
TRBD1 | TRBJ1-4 | - | TRBV29-1 | 14 | CSVAGDRGHEKLFF | TGCAGCGTTGCCGGGGACAGGGGGCATGAAAAACTGTTTTTT
- | TRBJ2-5 | - | TRBV6-5 | 12 | CASTASRGTQYF | TGTGCCAGCACCGCGTCCAGGGGGACCCAGTACTTC
TRBD2 | TRBJ2-1 | - | TRBV6-5 | 15 | CASSYSREGLGGQFF | TGTGCCAGCAGTTACTCGCGGGAGGGCCTAGGTGGGCAGTTCTTC
- | TRBJ1-5 | - | TRBV2 | 15 | CASSLPDSPEEPQHF | TGTGCCAGCAGCCTCCCGGACAGTCCAGAAGAGCCCCAGCATTTT
TRBD2 | TRBJ2-7 | once | TRBV28 | 13 | CASTAGGLLEQYF | TGTGCCAGCACCGCGGGAGGGCTGCTCGAGCAGTACTTC
- | TRBJ2-3 | - | TRBV2 | 13 | CASSADRQDTQYF | TGTGCCAGCAGTGCTGACCGCCAAGATACGCAGTATTTT
- | TRBJ1-2 | once | TRBV28 | 13 | CASSFSGHYGYTF | TGTGCCAGCAGTTTTTCCGGCCACTATGGCTACACCTTC
TRBD2 | TRBJ2-5 | - | TRBV7-6 | 17 | CASSLGLAGGGQETQYF | TGTGCCAGCAGCCTCGGACTAGCGGGAGGGGGGCAAGAGACCCAGTACTTC
- | TRBJ2-7 | - | TRBV28 | 16 | CASSQDGGGKPYEQYF | TGTGCCAGCAGCCAGGACGGGGGCGGGAAGCCCTACGAGCAGTACTTC
TRBD1 | TRBJ1-1 | - | TRBV5-3 | 16 | CARSSPRQGVRTEAFF | TGTGCCAGAAGCTCCCCCCGACAGGGGGTACGGACTGAAGCTTTCTTT
TRBD2 | TRBJ2-1 | - | TRBV6-6 | 15 | CASNIGTSGRGEQFF | TGTGCCAGCAATATCGGGACTAGCGGGAGGGGTGAGCAGTTCTTC
TRBD1 | TRBJ1-1 | - | TRBV5-6 | 12 | CASIRGADEAFF | TGTGCCAGCATCAGGGGGGCGGATGAAGCTTTCTTT
- | TRBJ2-3 | - | TRBV5-1 | 15 | CASSLADGLTDTQYF | TGCGCCAGCAGCTTGGCCGACGGGCTCACAGATACGCAGTATTTT
- | TRBJ2-7 | - | TRBV29-1 | 14 | CSVESPGSSYEQYF | TGCAGCGTTGAATCACCAGGGTCCTCCTACGAGCAGTACTTC
- | TRBJ2-3 | - | TRBV11-2 | 14 | CASSFGPSTDTQYF | TGTGCCAGCAGCTTTGGACCTAGCACAGATACGCAGTATTTT
- | TRBJ1-1 | - | TRBV7-9 | 14 | CASSFVPGRPEAFF | TGTGCCAGCAGCTTCGTTCCGGGTAGGCCTGAAGCTTTCTTT
- | TRBJ2-7 | - | TRBV25-1 | 16 | CASMPQPGQGSYEQYF | TGTGCCAGCATGCCCCAACCGGGTCAGGGATCCTACGAGCAGTACTTC
- | TRBJ2-3 | - | TRBV27 | 11 | CASSRKDTQYF | TGTGCCAGCAGCCGGAAAGATACGCAGTATTTT
TRBD1 | TRBJ2-3 | - | TRBV7-9 | 14 | CASSLVQGADTQYF | TGTGCCAGCAGCTTAGTCCAGGGGGCAGATACGCAGTATTTT
TRBD1 | TRBJ2-2 | - | TRBV6-1 | 16 | CASSGSGTGRDGELFF | TGTGCCAGCAGTGGCTCCGGGACAGGGCGAGACGGGGAGCTGTTTTTT
- | TRBJ1-5 | - | TRBV29-1 | 13 | CSVSDSENQPQHF | TGCAGCGTTTCGGATTCTGAGAATCAGCCCCAGCATTTT
TRBD2 | TRBJ2-1 | - | TRBV30 | 13 | CAWTASGNPEQFF | TGTGCCTGGACGGCTAGCGGGAATCCTGAGCAGTTCTTC
- | TRBJ1-6 | once | TRBV2 | 15 | CASSESRGYNSPLHF | TGTGCCAGCAGTGAAAGCAGGGGATATAATTCACCCCTCCACTTT
- | TRBJ2-7 | - | TRBV21-1 | 13 | CASPDRIYYEQYF | TGTGCCAGCCCTGACAGAATTTACTACGAGCAGTACTTC
TRBD1 | TRBJ2-7 | - | TRBV5-1 | 16 | CASSPTYPQGAGEQYF | TGCGCCAGCAGCCCTACGTACCCACAGGGGGCGGGGGAGCAGTACTTC